This is a list of T cell receptor beta chains from one sample in a study of shared clonotypes between healthy human individuals. Assay used: immunoSEQ multiplex PCR; TCRdb lists only in-frame clones, some missing. Here the sample spans 950,000 to 1,100,000 clones, approximately 70% being singletons. Sequencing was carried out using memory CD4+ T cells sorted from blood. Receptors were obtained from a young man in good health. Each CDR3 is given with its conserved first and last residue. The D gene is left open where the match is weak. Where a row states a size, it is once, few, many or the class of an expanded clone; other rows omit it.

clone size	V gene	D gene	J gene	CDR3 protein	CDR3 DNA
-	TRBV7-2	TRBD1	TRBJ2-7	CASSTGGSSYEQYF	TGTGCCAGCAGCACAGGGGGGTCTTCCTACGAGCAGTACTTC
-	TRBV15	TRBD2	TRBJ2-7	CATSRGVGLAGPYEQYF	TGTGCCACCAGCAGGGGGGTTGGACTAGCGGGGCCCTACGAGCAGTACTTC
once	TRBV29-1	TRBD1	TRBJ2-1	CSVDRGHHEQFF	TGCAGCGTGGACAGGGGGCACCATGAGCAGTTCTTC
-	TRBV10-3	-	TRBJ2-5	CAISRMGQEETQYF	TGTGCCATCAGTAGGATGGGGCAAGAGGAGACCCAGTACTTC
once	TRBV4-3	TRBD2	TRBJ2-7	CASSQGEGLEQYF	TGCGCCAGCAGCCAAGGGGAGGGCCTCGAGCAGTACTTC
-	TRBV30	-	TRBJ1-1	CAWRSGGLVLVSTEAFF	TGTGCCTGGAGGTCGGGAGGGCTGGTTTTGGTGAGCACTGAAGCTTTCTTT
few	TRBV28	TRBD1	TRBJ1-1	CASRQQGRGTEAFF	TGTGCCAGCAGGCAACAGGGGAGAGGCACTGAAGCTTTCTTT
-	TRBV11-2	TRBD2	TRBJ2-7	CASSLAASGSSYEQYF	TGTGCCAGCAGCTTAGCTGCTAGCGGGAGCTCCTACGAGCAGTACTTC
-	TRBV28	TRBD1	TRBJ2-1	CASMNHRRDRPNNEQFF	TGTGCCAGCATGAATCACCGCAGGGACAGGCCTAACAATGAGCAGTTCTTC
-	TRBV6-1	-	TRBJ1-1	CASSERTVEAFF	TGTGCCAGCAGTGAACGGACGGTTGAAGCTTTCTTT
-	TRBV5-5	-	TRBJ2-7	CASSLEALTYEQYF	TGTGCCAGCAGCTTGGAGGCATTAACCTACGAGCAGTACTTC
-	TRBV11-2	TRBD2	TRBJ2-5	CASSLTLLAGSTETQYF	TGTGCCAGCAGTCTTACCCTCCTAGCGGGATCTACGGAGACCCAGTACTTC
-	TRBV5-1	-	TRBJ2-1	CASSLPQGYNEQFF	TGCGCCAGCAGCTTACCACAGGGCTACAATGAGCAGTTCTTC
-	TRBV6-1	TRBD2	TRBJ2-1	CASSPVGLATNEQFF	TGTGCCAGCAGCCCAGTGGGACTAGCGACCAATGAGCAGTTCTTC
many	TRBV7-2	-	TRBJ1-1	CASSPDSGFAEAFF	TGTGCCAGCAGCCCGGACAGTGGGTTTGCTGAAGCTTTCTTT
-	TRBV5-1	TRBD1	TRBJ2-2	CASRLGGTGAGELFF	TGCGCCAGCAGACTCGGAGGGACAGGGGCCGGGGAGCTGTTTTTT
-	TRBV30	-	TRBJ2-7	CAWSPGRTSDSYEQYF	TGTGCCTGGAGTCCCGGACGGACCAGTGATTCCTACGAGCAGTACTTC
-	TRBV2	-	TRBJ1-5	CASRGGSNQPQHF	TGTGCCAGCAGGGGGGGTAGCAATCAGCCCCAGCATTTT
-	TRBV6-6	TRBD1	TRBJ2-7	CASSRDRVKNEQYF	TGTGCCAGCAGCCGCGACAGGGTGAAAAACGAGCAGTACTTC
-	TRBV19	TRBD1	TRBJ2-7	CASSPVDRGHEQYF	TGTGCCAGTAGTCCCGTGGACAGGGGCCACGAGCAGTACTTC
-	TRBV18	-	TRBJ2-5	CASSPDKKGQETQYF	TGTGCCAGCTCACCAGATAAGAAGGGACAAGAGACCCAGTACTTC
many	TRBV9	-	TRBJ1-3	CASSQRDAGNTIYF	TGTGCCAGCAGCCAGAGGGACGCAGGAAACACCATATATTTT
-	TRBV6-5	-	TRBJ1-2	CASSYGTQGGYTF	TGTGCCAGCAGTTACGGTACCCAGGGAGGCTACACCTTC